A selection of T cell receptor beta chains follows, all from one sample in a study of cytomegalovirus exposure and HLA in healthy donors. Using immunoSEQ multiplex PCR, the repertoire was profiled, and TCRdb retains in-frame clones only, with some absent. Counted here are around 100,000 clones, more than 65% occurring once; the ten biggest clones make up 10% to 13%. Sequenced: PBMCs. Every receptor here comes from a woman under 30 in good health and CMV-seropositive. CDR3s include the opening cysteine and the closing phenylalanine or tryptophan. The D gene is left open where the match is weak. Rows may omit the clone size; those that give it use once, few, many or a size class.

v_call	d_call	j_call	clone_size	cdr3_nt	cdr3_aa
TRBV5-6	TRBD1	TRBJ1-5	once	TGTGCCAGCAGCTTGACAGGGGTGGCACAGCCCCAGCATTTT	CASSLTGVAQPQHF
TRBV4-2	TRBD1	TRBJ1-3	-	TGTGCCAGCAGCCAGATAAGGATTACAGGGGGCTCGGTAAACACCATATATTTT	CASSQIRITGGSVNTIYF
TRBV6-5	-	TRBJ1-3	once	TGTGCCAGCAGCCCTGGACTGCACTCTGGAAACACCATATATTTT	CASSPGLHSGNTIYF
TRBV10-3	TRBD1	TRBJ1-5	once	TGTGCCAGCTCGGGACAGCTGACCAATCAGCCCCAGCATTTT	CASSGQLTNQPQHF
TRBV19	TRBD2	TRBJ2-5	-	TGTGCCGGAACTAGCGGGAGAAGGTCGGGCGAGACCCAGTACTTC	CAGTSGRRSGETQYF
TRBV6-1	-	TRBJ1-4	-	TGTGCCAGCGGCACCTCAACTAATGAAAAACTGTTTTTT	CASGTSTNEKLFF
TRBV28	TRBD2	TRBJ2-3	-	TGTGCCAGCAGCTCCCTAGCGGAGGGCACAGATACGCAGTATTTT	CASSSLAEGTDTQYF
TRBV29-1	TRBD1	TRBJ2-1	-	TGCAGCCGTAGACAGGGCCATGAGCAGTTCTTC	CSRRQGHEQFF
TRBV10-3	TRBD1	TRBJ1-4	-	TGTGCCATCAGTGAAGACCCGGGGGGGACAGGGCTAGAAAAACTGTTTTTT	CAISEDPGGTGLEKLFF
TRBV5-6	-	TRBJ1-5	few	TGTGCCAGCAGCTTGGCCGGGTATCGGCAGCCCCAGCATTTT	CASSLAGYRQPQHF
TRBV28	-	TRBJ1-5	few	TGTGCCAGCAGCCCCCCCTTTTGGGAGGCCCAGCATTTT	CASSPPFWEAQHF
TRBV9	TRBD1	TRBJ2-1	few	TGTGCCAGCAGCGTAGGGCAGGGGGCTGGTTATGAGCAGTTCTTC	CASSVGQGAGYEQFF
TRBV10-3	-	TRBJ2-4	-	TGTGCCATCAGTGAGTCGAGTTATGCCAGCGGTAAAAACATTCAGTACTTC	CAISESSYASGKNIQYF
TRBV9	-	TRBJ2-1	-	TGTGCCAGCAGCGACCTAAATGAGCAGTTCTTC	CASSDLNEQFF
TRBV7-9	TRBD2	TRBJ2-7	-	TGTGCCAGCAGAGCAAGCGGGAGGGCCTACGAGCAGTACTTC	CASRASGRAYEQYF
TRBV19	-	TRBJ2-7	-	TGTGCCAGTAGCCGGACTGATACTGGCGAGCAGTACTTC	CASSRTDTGEQYF
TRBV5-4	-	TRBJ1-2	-	TGTGCCAGCAGCTTGGAGGCGGGCGCTCAATATGGCTACACCTTC	CASSLEAGAQYGYTF
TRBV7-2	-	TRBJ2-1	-	TGTGCCAGTAAGAGGAGACAGGTCAATGAGCAGTTCTTC	CASKRRQVNEQFF
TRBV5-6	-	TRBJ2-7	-	TGTGCCAGCAGCTCTCTAATATCCTACGAGCAGTACTTC	CASSSLISYEQYF
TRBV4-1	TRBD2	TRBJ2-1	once	TGCGCCAGCAGCCCGAGCGGGGGGGCGAATGAGCAGTTCTTC	CASSPSGGANEQFF
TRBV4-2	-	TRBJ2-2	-	TGTGCCAGCAGCCAAGAAGGTAGCAGCGGGGAGCTGTTTTTT	CASSQEGSSGELFF
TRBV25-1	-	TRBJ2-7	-	TGTGCCAGCAGTGAACCGGGGACCTACGAGCAGTACTTC	CASSEPGTYEQYF
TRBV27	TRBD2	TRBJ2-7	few	TGTGCCAGCAGTTTCTACGGGAGGGCCTACGAGCAGTACTTC	CASSFYGRAYEQYF
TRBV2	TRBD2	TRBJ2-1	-	TGTGCCAGCAGTATGACTAGCGGGAGCAACAATGAGCAGTTCTTC	CASSMTSGSNNEQFF
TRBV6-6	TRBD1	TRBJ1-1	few	TGTGCCAGCAGGGGGGACAGGGTTGGCGCTGAAGCTTTCTTT	CASRGDRVGAEAFF
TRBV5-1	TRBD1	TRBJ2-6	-	TGCGCCAGCAGCTGGGGACAGGGGATATACTCTGGGGCCAACGTCCTGACTTTC	CASSWGQGIYSGANVLTF
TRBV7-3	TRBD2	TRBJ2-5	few	TGTGCCAGCAGCCTCGAGCGGGGGAGACTTGAGACCCAGTACTTC	CASSLERGRLETQYF
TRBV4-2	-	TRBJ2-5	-	TGTGCCAGCAGCCAAGATTTTACCGGAGCCCAGTACTTC	CASSQDFTGAQYF
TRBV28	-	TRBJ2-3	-	TGTGCCAGCAGTTTACTGCGGGCAGATACGCAGTATTTT	CASSLLRADTQYF
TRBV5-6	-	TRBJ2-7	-	TGTGCCAGCAGCTTGGGCTCAGGGTGGGAGCAGTACTTC	CASSLGSGWEQYF
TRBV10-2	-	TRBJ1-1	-	TGCGCCAGCAGACAGGGTGTTGGCACTGAAGCTTTCTTT	CASRQGVGTEAFF
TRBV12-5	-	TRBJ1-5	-	TGTGCTAGTGGTTTTCAGTTGGGCAATCAGCCCCAGCATTTT	CASGFQLGNQPQHF
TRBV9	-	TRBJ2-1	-	TGTGCCAGCAGCGAGGGATTCCGGGGTGGCGAGCAGTTCTTC	CASSEGFRGGEQFF
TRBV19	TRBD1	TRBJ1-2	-	TGTGCCAGTAGTTCGGACAGGACCCTATATGGCTACACCTTC	CASSSDRTLYGYTF
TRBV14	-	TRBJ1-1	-	TGTGCCAGCAGCCAAGTATGGGCCGCCGACACTGAAGCTTTCTTT	CASSQVWAADTEAFF
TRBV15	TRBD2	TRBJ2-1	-	TGTGCCACCAGCAGAGACCTAGCGGAAATCTACAATGAGCAGTTCTTC	CATSRDLAEIYNEQFF
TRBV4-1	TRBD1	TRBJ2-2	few	TGCGCCAGCAGCACCCCGGGACAGATTAACACCGGGGAGCTGTTTTTT	CASSTPGQINTGELFF
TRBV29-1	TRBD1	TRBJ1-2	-	TGCAGCGTCTCCCCGGGACAGGGGAAATATGGCTACACCTTC	CSVSPGQGKYGYTF
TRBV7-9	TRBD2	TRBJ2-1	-	TGTGCCAGCAGCGATAGCGGGGGGGACAATGAGCAGTTCTTC	CASSDSGGDNEQFF
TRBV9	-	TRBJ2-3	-	TGTGCCAGCAGCGTAGAACAACGCACAGATACGCAGTATTTT	CASSVEQRTDTQYF
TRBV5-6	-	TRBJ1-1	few	TGTGCCAGCAGCCCTTTCCCGGGGACTGAAGCTTTCTTT	CASSPFPGTEAFF
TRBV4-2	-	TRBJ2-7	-	TGTGCCAGCAGCCACAGGGGCGAGCAGTACTTC	CASSHRGEQYF
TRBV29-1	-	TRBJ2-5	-	TGCAGCGCCGAAGCCGGGACTTCGCTGACAGAGACCCAGTACTTC	CSAEAGTSLTETQYF
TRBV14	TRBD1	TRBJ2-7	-	TGTGCCAGCAGCCAACGGACAGGGTACGAGCAGTACTTC	CASSQRTGYEQYF
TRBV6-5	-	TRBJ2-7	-	TGTGCCAGCAGGCTACGACAGGATCTCCCCGAGCAGTACTTC	CASRLRQDLPEQYF
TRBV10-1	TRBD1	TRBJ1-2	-	TGCGCCAGCAGTCCCGACAGGGCCTATGGCTACACCTTC	CASSPDRAYGYTF
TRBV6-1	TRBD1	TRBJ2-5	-	TGTGCCAGCAGTCGACAGGGCGGTCGCCTCGAGACCCAGTACTTC	CASSRQGGRLETQYF
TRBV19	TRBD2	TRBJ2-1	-	TGTGCCAGTAGTATCTCGCGGGAGCCCTACAATGAGCAGTTCTTC	CASSISREPYNEQFF
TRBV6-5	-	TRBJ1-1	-	TGTGCCAGCAGTGAACAGACCAGAAACACTGAAGCTTTCTTT	CASSEQTRNTEAFF
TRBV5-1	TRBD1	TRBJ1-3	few	TGCGCCAGCAGCTCGGACAGGGGCTCTGGAAACACCATATATTTT	CASSSDRGSGNTIYF
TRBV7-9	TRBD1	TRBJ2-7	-	TGTGCCAGCAGCCCGGGACAGGGGTACCACGAGCAGTACTTC	CASSPGQGYHEQYF
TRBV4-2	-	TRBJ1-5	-	TGTGCCAGCAGCCAAAATAACAGGGGCAATCAGCCCCAGCATTTT	CASSQNNRGNQPQHF
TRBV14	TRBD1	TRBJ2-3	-	TGTGCCAGCAGCCAGACAGGGAGTCTTACAGATACGCAGTATTTT	CASSQTGSLTDTQYF
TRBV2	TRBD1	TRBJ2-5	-	TGTGCCAGCAGGATGACAGGGGCCGGGCGAGAGACCCAGTACTTC	CASRMTGAGRETQYF
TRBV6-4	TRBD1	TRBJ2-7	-	TGTGCCAGCAGACCGACAGGGGGCTTGTACGAGCAGTACTTC	CASRPTGGLYEQYF
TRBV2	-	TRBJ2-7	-	TGTGCCAGCAGGACAGGAATGTCTTACGAGCAGTACTTC	CASRTGMSYEQYF
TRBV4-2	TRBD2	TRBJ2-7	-	TGTGCCAGCAGCCCTAAAGGGGCGGGGGTTAGATCCTACGAGCAGTACTTC	CASSPKGAGVRSYEQYF